This T cell receptor (beta chain) was retrieved from a study of CXCR3-negative and CXCR3-positive naive CD8 T cells. Study observations and caveats: Both naive subsets showed comparably high diversity, and memory CD8+ cells showed much lower diversity. The TRB CDR3s that CXCR3-positive naive cells carried were more hydrophobic than those of CXCR3-negative naive cells.

With regard to this clonotype: Its target is unknown.

Naive CD8+ T cells had a CD45RO-CCR7+CD27+CD95- phenotype. Germline V lookup: CDR1 MNHEY, CDR2 SVGAGI. The CDR3 is made up of 18 amino acids. Carrying UMI labels, the TRB cDNA libraries were prepared through 5' RACE. TCRdb re-called the 5' RACE reads and shows each CDR3 protein once, DNA omitted. In total, the table holds 20,000 to 30,000 distinct CDR3 sequences. The chain links TRBV6-5 to TRBJ1-5; without DNA, the TCRdb call of TRBD1 cannot be checked. Sequencing was carried out using naive CXCR3- CD8+ T cells from blood. Subset in this sample: CD45RO-CCR7+CD27+CD95- naive CD8+ T cells lacking CXCR3 (TNR3-). The sequence was collected from a human donor in good health. Some clones in this sample may be carry-over from other donors' samples. CDR3 amino acids: CASSNNAGTVPSNQPQHF.